This is a list of T cell receptor beta chains from one sample in a study of Graves' ophthalmopathy and Graves' hyperthyroidism. TCRdb analysed the multiplex PCR reads with MiXCR anew, one entry per CDR3 protein. The sample has around 1,200,000 distinct CDR3 sequences, less than 45% seen once; the top ten hold around 10%. The source material was peripheral blood or thyroid tissue (not recorded which). The receptors here all came from an adult man with Graves' hyperthyroidism. Both conserved end residues are part of each CDR3. D genes are given only for firm matches. Size values are once, few and many counts, or a class for expanded clones, and some rows have none.

clone size: few; D gene: .; V gene: TRBV9; J gene: TRBJ2-7; CDR3 length: 14; CDR3 DNA: TGTGCCAGCAGCGTAGTCCGGGAATGGTACGAGCAGTACTTC; CDR3 protein: CASSVVREWYEQYF
clone size: many; D gene: TRBD1; V gene: TRBV29-1; J gene: TRBJ1-1; CDR3 length: 17; CDR3 DNA: TGCAGCGTTGCACACATAGGAGCTTACAGGGGGAGGACTGAAGCTTTCTTT; CDR3 protein: CSVAHIGAYRGRTEAFF
clone size: once; D gene: .; V gene: TRBV10-3; J gene: TRBJ1-2; CDR3 length: 12; CDR3 DNA: TGTGCCATCAGTGGACCGGAGGGAGGCTACACCTTC; CDR3 protein: CAISGPEGGYTF
clone size: few; D gene: .; V gene: TRBV10-3; J gene: TRBJ1-2; CDR3 length: 13; CDR3 DNA: TGTGCCATCACCCCTTTAGTGGACTATGGCTACACCTTC; CDR3 protein: CAITPLVDYGYTF
clone size: .; D gene: .; V gene: TRBV7-9; J gene: TRBJ1-2; CDR3 length: 15; CDR3 DNA: TGTGCCAGCAGCTTAGAAGCAGGGTCTAACTATGGCTACACCTTC; CDR3 protein: CASSLEAGSNYGYTF
clone size: many; D gene: .; V gene: TRBV5-1; J gene: TRBJ1-2; CDR3 length: 12; CDR3 DNA: TGCGCCAGCAGCACGGGGAGGGATGGCTACACCTTC; CDR3 protein: CASSTGRDGYTF
clone size: .; D gene: TRBD2; V gene: TRBV20-1; J gene: TRBJ2-7; CDR3 length: 13; CDR3 DNA: TGCAGTGCTAGGGGACTAGCTTCCCACGAGCAGTACTTC; CDR3 protein: CSARGLASHEQYF
clone size: .; D gene: .; V gene: TRBV20-1; J gene: TRBJ1-2; CDR3 length: 17; CDR3 DNA: TGCAGTGCTAGACCTAGCGGGAGAGACACCGGGGACGATGGCTACACCTTC; CDR3 protein: CSARPSGRDTGDDGYTF
clone size: .; D gene: .; V gene: TRBV7-3; J gene: TRBJ1-3; CDR3 length: 17; CDR3 DNA: TGTGCCAGCAGCTTAATACGAGCGGGGGCCTCTGGAAACACCATATATTTT; CDR3 protein: CASSLIRAGASGNTIYF
clone size: once; D gene: .; V gene: TRBV29-1; J gene: TRBJ1-2; CDR3 length: 12; CDR3 DNA: TGCAGTGTTGGGGGACGGCGCTATGGCTACACCTTC; CDR3 protein: CSVGGRRYGYTF
clone size: .; D gene: .; V gene: TRBV6-1; J gene: TRBJ1-1; CDR3 length: 13; CDR3 DNA: TGTGCCAGCAGTTACTTTAAGGACACTGAAGCTTTCTTT; CDR3 protein: CASSYFKDTEAFF
clone size: .; D gene: TRBD2; V gene: TRBV6-6; J gene: TRBJ2-7; CDR3 length: 17; CDR3 DNA: TGTGCCAGCAGCCGTACCCCTAGCGGGAGGGTGTTGTACGAGCAGTACTTC; CDR3 protein: CASSRTPSGRVLYEQYF
clone size: many; D gene: .; V gene: TRBV7-8; J gene: TRBJ2-7; CDR3 length: 17; CDR3 DNA: TGTGCCAGCAGCCCAACATGGGCGGTACGGCGGAACTACGAGCAGTACTTC; CDR3 protein: CASSPTWAVRRNYEQYF
clone size: .; D gene: TRBD2; V gene: TRBV7-2; J gene: TRBJ2-5; CDR3 length: 17; CDR3 DNA: TGTGCCAGCAGCTTAATGGGGGGGACTAGCGGGAGTGAGACCCAGTACTTC; CDR3 protein: CASSLMGGTSGSETQYF
clone size: many; D gene: TRBD1; V gene: TRBV24-1; J gene: TRBJ1-1; CDR3 length: 14; CDR3 DNA: TGTGCCACCAGTGACGCGACAGGGGTCGCTGAAGCTTTCTTT; CDR3 protein: CATSDATGVAEAFF
clone size: many; D gene: .; V gene: TRBV11-2; J gene: TRBJ2-7; CDR3 length: 13; CDR3 DNA: TGTGCCAGCAGCCCAACTCCCACCTACGAGCAGTACTTC; CDR3 protein: CASSPTPTYEQYF
clone size: .; D gene: .; V gene: TRBV15; J gene: TRBJ1-2; CDR3 length: 15; CDR3 DNA: TGTGCCACCAGCGTAGTTGGAGATAAAGTGGATGGCTACACCTTC; CDR3 protein: CATSVVGDKVDGYTF
clone size: .; D gene: TRBD1; V gene: TRBV19; J gene: TRBJ1-5; CDR3 length: 17; CDR3 DNA: TGTGCCAGTAGTATACTATCCTCAGGGGGAAGCAATCAGCCCCAGCATTTT; CDR3 protein: CASSILSSGGSNQPQHF
clone size: .; D gene: TRBD1; V gene: TRBV7-8; J gene: TRBJ2-7; CDR3 length: 14; CDR3 DNA: TGTGCCAGCAGGTCTGGGACAGTCTCGGGGAGTTCCTACTTC; CDR3 protein: CASRSGTVSGSSYF
clone size: .; D gene: TRBD2; V gene: TRBV25-1; J gene: TRBJ2-3; CDR3 length: 21; CDR3 DNA: TGTGCCAGCAGACCAAATCCGGGACAGCGACTAGCGGGGAGTTACACAGATACGCAGTATTTT; CDR3 protein: CASRPNPGQRLAGSYTDTQYF
clone size: .; D gene: TRBD1; V gene: TRBV25-1; J gene: TRBJ1-5; CDR3 length: 15; CDR3 DNA: TGTGCCAGCAGGACAGCGGGACAGGGGCATCAGCCCCAGCATTTT; CDR3 protein: CASRTAGQGHQPQHF
clone size: many; D gene: .; V gene: TRBV20-1; J gene: TRBJ1-2; CDR3 length: 12; CDR3 DNA: TGCAGTGCTAGATCCAGGAACGGCGGCTACACCTTC; CDR3 protein: CSARSRNGGYTF
clone size: .; D gene: .; V gene: TRBV7-9; J gene: TRBJ2-2; CDR3 length: 18; CDR3 DNA: TGTGCCAGCAGCCCCGGGGGATGGGGCGCCGCGAACACCGGGGAGCTGTTTTTT; CDR3 protein: CASSPGGWGAANTGELFF
clone size: many; D gene: .; V gene: TRBV6-5; J gene: TRBJ2-2; CDR3 length: 12; CDR3 DNA: TGTGCCAGTGGGATCTTGGCCGGGGAGCTGTTTTTT; CDR3 protein: CASGILAGELFF
clone size: .; D gene: TRBD1; V gene: TRBV18; J gene: TRBJ1-3; CDR3 length: 16; CDR3 DNA: TGTGCCAGCTCACCACAGATCGGACAGGGGAGAAACACCATATATTTT; CDR3 protein: CASSPQIGQGRNTIYF
clone size: many; D gene: .; V gene: TRBV5-1; J gene: TRBJ1-1; CDR3 length: 13; CDR3 DNA: TGCGCCAGCAGCTTGGCGGGCTCGGGAGCCGCTTTCTTT; CDR3 protein: CASSLAGSGAAFF
clone size: .; D gene: TRBD2; V gene: TRBV4-2; J gene: TRBJ2-5; CDR3 length: 17; CDR3 DNA: TGTGCCAGCAGCCAAGATGGGACTAGCGGGGGGGCAGAGACCCAGTACTTC; CDR3 protein: CASSQDGTSGGAETQYF
clone size: .; D gene: .; V gene: TRBV20-1; J gene: TRBJ1-4; CDR3 length: 14; CDR3 DNA: TGCAGTGCTAGAGATCGGGGAGGAGGTGAAAAACTGTTTTTT; CDR3 protein: CSARDRGGGEKLFF
clone size: many; D gene: .; V gene: TRBV7-2; J gene: TRBJ2-7; CDR3 length: 14; CDR3 DNA: TGTGCCAGCAGCTTCGGGCAGGGGAGTTTCGAGCAGTACTTC; CDR3 protein: CASSFGQGSFEQYF
clone size: .; D gene: TRBD1; V gene: TRBV6-5; J gene: TRBJ1-4; CDR3 length: 15; CDR3 DNA: TGTGCCAGCAGTTGGGCCGACAGGGGCGATGAAAAACTGTTTTTT; CDR3 protein: CASSWADRGDEKLFF
clone size: .; D gene: .; V gene: TRBV2; J gene: TRBJ2-7; CDR3 length: 12; CDR3 DNA: TGTGCCAGCAGTCTCCTATGGGTAGCGCAGTACTTC; CDR3 protein: CASSLLWVAQYF
clone size: few; D gene: .; V gene: TRBV20-1; J gene: TRBJ2-3; CDR3 length: 12; CDR3 DNA: TGCAGTGCTAGAGATGGAAGGGATACGCAGTATTTT; CDR3 protein: CSARDGRDTQYF
clone size: .; D gene: .; V gene: TRBV10-3; J gene: TRBJ1-3; CDR3 length: 14; CDR3 DNA: TGTGCCATCAGGGTGATGCTCTCTGGAAACACCATATATTTT; CDR3 protein: CAIRVMLSGNTIYF
clone size: .; D gene: TRBD1; V gene: TRBV25-1; J gene: TRBJ1-1; CDR3 length: 14; CDR3 DNA: TGTGCCAGCAGAACAGGGGGCATTAACACTGAAGCTTTCTTT; CDR3 protein: CASRTGGINTEAFF
clone size: .; D gene: .; V gene: TRBV7-9; J gene: TRBJ2-1; CDR3 length: 8; CDR3 DNA: TGTGCCAGCAGCTTTCGGTTCTTC; CDR3 protein: CASSFRFF
clone size: .; D gene: .; V gene: TRBV5-4; J gene: TRBJ1-1; CDR3 length: 12; CDR3 DNA: TGTGCCAGCAGCTTGTACAGCAATGAAGCTTTCTTT; CDR3 protein: CASSLYSNEAFF
clone size: few; D gene: TRBD2; V gene: TRBV7-9; J gene: TRBJ2-7; CDR3 length: 13; CDR3 DNA: TGTGCCACCATGGGGCGGGGGAACTACGAGCAGTACTTC; CDR3 protein: CATMGRGNYEQYF
clone size: few; D gene: .; V gene: TRBV4-3; J gene: TRBJ1-4; CDR3 length: 17; CDR3 DNA: TGCGCCAGCAGCCAACGCATCTCCGGGTCGGGAAATGAAAAACTGTTTTTT; CDR3 protein: CASSQRISGSGNEKLFF
clone size: many; D gene: TRBD1; V gene: TRBV19; J gene: TRBJ2-7; CDR3 length: 15; CDR3 DNA: TGTGCCAGTAGGTGGTCCGGGGACAGGGAGGACGAGCAGTACTTC; CDR3 protein: CASRWSGDREDEQYF
clone size: .; D gene: .; V gene: TRBV20-1; J gene: TRBJ1-2; CDR3 length: 13; CDR3 DNA: TGCAGTGCTAGGTCCCGGGACCTAGATGGCTACACCTTC; CDR3 protein: CSARSRDLDGYTF
clone size: .; D gene: .; V gene: TRBV10-3; J gene: TRBJ1-3; CDR3 length: 8; CDR3 DNA: TGTGCCATCAGTGAGCTAGGGTTT; CDR3 protein: CAISELGF
clone size: .; D gene: .; V gene: TRBV19; J gene: TRBJ2-7; CDR3 length: 16; CDR3 DNA: TGTGCCAGTAGTATAGCGGACTCTCCCGGCTCCTACGAGCAGTACTTC; CDR3 protein: CASSIADSPGSYEQYF
clone size: .; D gene: .; V gene: TRBV29-1; J gene: TRBJ2-4; CDR3 length: 12; CDR3 DNA: TGCAGCGTTGAGTTGGGGGAAAACATTCAGTACTTC; CDR3 protein: CSVELGENIQYF
clone size: .; D gene: TRBD2; V gene: TRBV20-1; J gene: TRBJ2-5; CDR3 length: 15; CDR3 DNA: TGCAGTGCTGAGGGTGGCTCCGGGAGGTTAGAGACCCAGTACTTC; CDR3 protein: CSAEGGSGRLETQYF
clone size: .; D gene: .; V gene: TRBV2; J gene: TRBJ2-6; CDR3 length: 17; CDR3 DNA: TGTGCCAGCAGTGAAGATGCAGGGAGCTCTGGGGCCAACGTCCTGACTTTC; CDR3 protein: CASSEDAGSSGANVLTF
clone size: .; D gene: .; V gene: TRBV11-2; J gene: TRBJ1-2; CDR3 length: 12; CDR3 DNA: TGTGCCAGCAGACCGAGCGACTATGGCTACACCTTC; CDR3 protein: CASRPSDYGYTF
clone size: .; D gene: .; V gene: TRBV7-9; J gene: TRBJ2-2; CDR3 length: 15; CDR3 DNA: TGCGCCAGCAGCCAAGGGGGAGAGGGCACCGGGGAGCTGTTTTTT; CDR3 protein: CASSQGGEGTGELFF
clone size: many; D gene: .; V gene: TRBV5-6; J gene: TRBJ1-2; CDR3 length: 13; CDR3 DNA: TGTGCCAGCAGCCATGGGGGGCTCTATGGCTACACCTTC; CDR3 protein: CASSHGGLYGYTF
clone size: .; D gene: .; V gene: TRBV6-1; J gene: TRBJ2-5; CDR3 length: 15; CDR3 DNA: TGTGCCAGCAGTTACTCCCAGGGCGGCAATCAGCCCCAGTACTTC; CDR3 protein: CASSYSQGGNQPQYF
clone size: many; D gene: .; V gene: TRBV20-1; J gene: TRBJ1-4; CDR3 length: 13; CDR3 DNA: TGCAGTGCGTGGGGAACCTATAATGAAAAACTGTTTTTT; CDR3 protein: CSAWGTYNEKLFF
clone size: .; D gene: TRBD2; V gene: TRBV10-3; J gene: TRBJ2-1; CDR3 length: 15; CDR3 DNA: TGTGCCATCAGGGATAGCGGGAGGGCCTCTAGTGAGCAGTTCTTC; CDR3 protein: CAIRDSGRASSEQFF
clone size: many; D gene: .; V gene: TRBV4-1; J gene: TRBJ1-5; CDR3 length: 15; CDR3 DNA: TGCGCCAGCAGCCCACACAGGTCGGGCAATCAGCCCCAGCATTTT; CDR3 protein: CASSPHRSGNQPQHF
clone size: many; D gene: .; V gene: TRBV7-8; J gene: TRBJ1-6; CDR3 length: 13; CDR3 DNA: TGTGCCAGCAGCTTCTTCGTCTCGTCACCCCTCCACTTT; CDR3 protein: CASSFFVSSPLHF
clone size: many; D gene: .; V gene: TRBV5-1; J gene: TRBJ1-4; CDR3 length: 15; CDR3 DNA: TGCGCCAGCAGATGGGCAGGGAACACTAATGAAAAACTGTTTTTT; CDR3 protein: CASRWAGNTNEKLFF
clone size: .; D gene: TRBD1; V gene: TRBV7-9; J gene: TRBJ2-5; CDR3 length: 15; CDR3 DNA: TGTGCCAGCAGCTTAGTTACAGGGGGCGATGAGACCCAGTACTTC; CDR3 protein: CASSLVTGGDETQYF
clone size: many; D gene: .; V gene: TRBV13; J gene: TRBJ2-5; CDR3 length: 13; CDR3 DNA: TGTGCCAGCAGGCCGGGGACATGGGAGACCCAGTACTTC; CDR3 protein: CASRPGTWETQYF